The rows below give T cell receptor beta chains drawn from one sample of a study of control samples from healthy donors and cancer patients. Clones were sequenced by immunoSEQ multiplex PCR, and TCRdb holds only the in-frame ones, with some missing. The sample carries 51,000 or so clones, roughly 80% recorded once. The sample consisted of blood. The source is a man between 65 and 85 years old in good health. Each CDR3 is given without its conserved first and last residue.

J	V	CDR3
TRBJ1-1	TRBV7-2	ASSPTGFTEAF
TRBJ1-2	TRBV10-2	ASSDHSVDVRDGYT
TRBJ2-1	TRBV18	ASSSSTSGDNEQF
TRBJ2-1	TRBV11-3	ASSSRTSGSYNEQF
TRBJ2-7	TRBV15	ATSRVRTATYEQY
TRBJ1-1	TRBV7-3	ASSLIGRTEAF
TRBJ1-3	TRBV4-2	ASSQEGVVYSGNTIY
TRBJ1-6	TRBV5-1	ASSGYTGTGSPLH
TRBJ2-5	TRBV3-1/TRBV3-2	ASSPHGGEETQY
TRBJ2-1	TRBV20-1	SALSGPEQF
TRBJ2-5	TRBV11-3	ASSLWGEETQY
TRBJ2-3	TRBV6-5	ASSYRVTDTQY
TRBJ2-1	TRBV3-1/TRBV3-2	ASSQSSGAENEQF
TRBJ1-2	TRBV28	ASSGQVYGYT
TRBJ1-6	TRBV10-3	AISEVSQAVFYNSPLH
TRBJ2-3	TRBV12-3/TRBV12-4	ASSLVDTQY
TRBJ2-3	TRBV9	ASSVRAGSTDTQY
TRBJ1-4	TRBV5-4	ASSPSGGANEKLF
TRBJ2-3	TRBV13	ASSRTSGAPPRD
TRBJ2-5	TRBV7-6	ASSRRGVKETQY
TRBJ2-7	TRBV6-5	ASSRDRGYEQY
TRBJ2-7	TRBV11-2	ASSLGGTSAYEQY
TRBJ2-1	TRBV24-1	ATSDTTGTVGVEEQF
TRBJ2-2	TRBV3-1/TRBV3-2	ASSQQGNGELF